What follows are 22 T cell receptor beta chains derived from one specimen sequenced in a study of T-cell reconstitution after alpha-beta-depleted transplantation in children. As it was prepared, the TCRbeta library received unique molecular identifiers. MiXCR was run by TCRdb on the PCR reads, yielding one entry per CDR3 protein. The sample holds roughly 790,000 distinct CDR3 sequences; around 15% are singletons and the top ten take roughly 5%. Sequences were derived from PBMCs, mostly from graft donor cells, sampled 360 days after TCRalphabeta/CD19-depleted stem cell transplant. Source of these receptors: a male patient younger than 18 who had a stem cell transplant for acute lymphoblastic leukemia, so the T cells may come from the graft donor.

This clonotype showed up just once. The gene calls are TRBV9 and TRBJ2-7, with TRBD1 identical over 7 bases. Per the germline V gene, CDR1 is SGDLS and CDR2 is YYNGEE. With 3 bases clipped from V and 2 bases from J, the junction kept 5 bases outside the gene matches. This CDR3 spans 14 amino acids. CDR3 sequence: CASSGRTGAYEQYF. In DNA, the CDR3 is TGTGCCAGCAGCGGGAGGACAGGAGCCTACGAGCAGTACTTC.

This clonotype was seen ten or more times. Germline is not matched at one junction end, which may reflect a read error. The chain carries TRBV5-1 and TRBJ2-3; 13 bases align to TRBD2. The CDR3 spans 15 residues. The germline CDR1 and CDR2 sequences are SGHRS and YFSETQ. The DNA of the CDR3 is TGTGCCAGCAGCTTACTAGCGGGAGGGCCAGATACGCAGTATTTT. This encodes CASSLLAGGPDTQYF.

This clonotype was found a few times. The CDR3 DNA follows: TGTGCCAGCAGCGTCGAGATTGGGACAGAGCAGTTCTTC. Translated: CASSVEIGTEQFF. This chain joins TRBV9 and TRBJ2-1, with a tentative D call TRBD1 (6 bases). The CDR3 is 13 amino acids. Trimming removed 2 bases from V and 10 bases from J, with 13 bases in between. CDR1 SGDLS and CDR2 YYNGEE come from the germline V gene.

V is TRBV12-3 or TRBV12-4 and J is TRBJ2-3, with D tentatively TRBD1 (5 bases). This CDR3 comprises 15 residues. V was shortened by 4 bases and J by 3 bases, with 14 bases between the two germline ends. The CDR3: CASSSSGILTDTQYF. The CDR3 nucleotides read TGTGCCAGCAGTTCCTCAGGGATACTTACAGATACGCAGTATTTT.

V and J are TRBV5-1 and TRBJ2-1; 9 bases are a match to TRBD2. With 6 bases clipped from V and 6 bases from J, the junction kept 13 bases outside the gene matches. This CDR3 contains 16 residues. Germline V lookup: CDR1 SGHRS, CDR2 YFSETQ. DNA of the CDR3: TGCGCCAGCATCCTGATAGCGGGAGCGCGGGGCAATGAGCAGTTCTTC. The encoded protein is CASILIAGARGNEQFF.

This clonotype was seen a handful of times. This chain uses TRBV29-1 with TRBJ2-1; TRBD2 matches at 9 bases. Trimming cost V 4 bases and J 8 bases; bases outside gene matches: 6. The germline gives CDR1 SQVTM, CDR2 ANQGSEA. CDR3 length: 13 residues. CDR3 DNA: TGCAGCGTTGTACGCGGGAGGGCCTATGAGCAGTTCTTC. Residues: CSVVRGRAYEQFF.

This chain joins TRBV7-9 and TRBJ2-1; D perhaps matches TRBD2 (7 bases). The CDR3 is made up of 14 amino acids. In germline, CDR1 is SEHNR, CDR2 FQNEAQ (reference sequence). V lost 6 bases to trimming and J lost 10 bases, with 19 bases between them. CDR3 sequence (DNA): TGTGCCAGCAGTGCCCGGGACTATGGACAGGAGCAGTTCTTC. Amino acids: CASSARDYGQEQFF.

This clonotype was detected ten times or more. Mismatch with germline at one junction end may stem from a read error. The V call is TRBV7-3, the J call TRBJ1-2; D possibly corresponds to TRBD1 (5 bases). The germline CDR1 and CDR2 sequences are SGHTA and FQGTGA. The CDR3 covers 12 residues. CDR3 loop: CASSLRGRARSF. The CDR3 bases are TGTGCCAGCAGCTTAAGAGGCAGGGCGCGTTCCTTC.

The gene calls are TRBV11-2 and TRBJ2-5; the match to TRBD2 covers 11 bases. In germline, CDR1 is SGHAT, CDR2 FQNNGV. The V gene end was trimmed by 2 bases and the J gene end by 4 bases; junction bases not matched to a gene: 9. This CDR3 region has 17 residues. CDR3 region: CASSLTSGGGRGETQYF. The CDR3 DNA reads as TGTGCCAGCAGCTTAACTAGCGGGGGAGGTCGTGGAGAGACCCAGTACTTC.

The chain couples TRBV6-1 to TRBJ2-7; TRBD2 might be the D (6 bases). Per the germline V gene, CDR1 is MNHNS and CDR2 is SASEGT. The length of the CDR3 is 13 residues. The ends were cut back, 7 bases at V and 6 bases at J, with 16 bases in the middle. The CDR3 nucleotides read TGTGCCAGCACTCTAGGGACTGCCACCGAGCAGTACTTC. It yields the protein CASTLGTATEQYF.

This chain joins TRBV29-1 and TRBJ2-7; D is unclear. The CDR3 consists of 14 residues. Trimming left V 4 bases short and J 0 bases short, with 13 bases between. From germline, CDR1 is SQVTM and CDR2 ANQGSEA. The DNA of the CDR3 is TGCAGCGTTGTCGTTCCCCTTAGCTCCTACGAGCAGTACTTC. This translates into CSVVVPLSSYEQYF.

The chain combines TRBV6-2 or TRBV6-3 with TRBJ2-7; tentative D call: TRBD1 (6 bases). Germline CDR1 and CDR2: MNHEY and SVGEGT. Deletions cut 2 bases from V and 2 bases from J, with 25 bases between. CDR3 length: 19 amino acids. For the CDR3, the DNA is TGTGCCAGCAGTTACGAACCAACATCCCCTCAGGGGACCACCTACGAGCAGTACTTC. Translating it yields CASSYEPTSPQGTTYEQYF.

At least ten counts were recorded for this clonotype. At one end the junction does not follow the germline gene, possibly because of a read error. The genes are TRBV12-3 or TRBV12-4 and TRBJ2-7; 7 bases line up with TRBD2. This CDR3 is built from 14 residues. CDR3 sequence (DNA): TGTGCCAGCAGTCTAGCGGCGAGCTCCTACGAGCAGTACTTC. This encodes CASSLAASSYEQYF.

In DNA, the CDR3 is TGTGCCAGCAGTTACCTCGAGCTCGGGACAGCCAATTCACCCCTCCACTTT. It yields the protein CASSYLELGTANSPLHF. The chain recombines TRBV6-5 with TRBJ1-6, with TRBD1 identical over 7 bases. CDR3 length: 17 amino acids. Germline V gene data show CDR1 as MNHEY and CDR2 as SVGAGI. V lost 2 bases and J lost 7; bases outside the gene matches: 11.

This clonotype was seen more than once but under ten times. V is TRBV11-2 and J is TRBJ1-1; 7 positions agree with TRBD1. From germline, CDR1 is SGHAT and CDR2 FQNNGV. V shed 5 bases, J shed 4 bases, and the junction held 10 bases outside the gene matches. The CDR3 contains 15 residues. In DNA form, the CDR3 reads TGTGCCAGCAGCCTCCAGACAGGGTTGGGCACTGAAGCTTTCTTT. Protein sequence: CASSLQTGLGTEAFF.

This rearrangement joins TRBV5-1 to TRBJ2-6; possible D gene TRBD1, 6 bases. The CDR3 consists of 15 residues. From germline, CDR1 is SGHRS and CDR2 YFSETQ. The V gene lost 4 bases and the J gene lost 4 bases, with 12 bases spanning the gap. The CDR3 region has the DNA TGCGCCAGCAGCACACCAGGGACAGGGGCCAACGTCCTGACTTTC. This encodes CASSTPGTGANVLTF.

At least ten counts were recorded for this clonotype. The V gene is TRBV3-1, the J gene TRBJ2-2, with TRBD2 matching 13 bases. J gave up 6 bases and V 2 bases, and 6 bases lay outside the gene matches. The CDR3 covers 17 residues. CDR1 and CDR2 (germline): LGHDT, YNNKEL (reference sequence). Here the CDR3 reads CASSQPGLAGDAGELFF. CDR3 nucleotides: TGTGCCAGCAGCCAACCCGGACTAGCGGGAGATGCCGGGGAGCTGTTTTTT.

This clonotype was counted at least ten times. This sequence joins TRBV9 and TRBJ2-1; 13 positions agree with TRBD2. J was trimmed by 0 bases and V by 0 bases; bases with no gene match: 9. The CDR3 spans 20 residues. CDR1 is SGDLS and CDR2 is YYNGEE in the germline V gene. CDR3 DNA sequence: TGTGCCAGCAGCGTAGCCGGGACTAGCGGGATCCCTAGCTCCTACAATGAGCAGTTCTTC. This codes for CASSVAGTSGIPSSYNEQFF. Variable domain in full (rest from reference TRBV9 and TRBJ2-1): DSGVTQTPKHLITATGQRVTLRCSPRSGDLSVYWYQQSLDQGLQFLIQYYNGEERAKGNILERFSAQQFPDLHSELNLSSLELGDSALYFCASSVAGTSGIPSSYNEQFFGPGTRLTVL.

The chain uses TRBV4-1 and TRBJ2-5, with TRBD1 as a possible D gene (6 bases). CDR3 size: 15 residues. Trimming pared 0 bases from V and 1 base from J, leaving 9 bases between. Germline-derived CDR1 and CDR2 are MGHRA and YSYEKL. DNA of the CDR3: TGCGCCAGCAGCCAAGACGGCAGGGGCCAAGAGACCCAGTACTTC. Its protein product is CASSQDGRGQETQYF.

The sample holds many counts of this clonotype. The V call is TRBV5-1, the J call TRBJ1-5; TRBD1 might be the D (5 bases). Germline CDR1 and CDR2: SGHRS and YFSETQ. V shed 4 bases and J shed 6 bases, with 11 bases lying between them. The CDR3 runs to 13 residues. Written as DNA, the CDR3 is TGCGCCAGCAGCGTGGGGGTAAGTCAGCCCCAGCATTTT. Protein sequence: CASSVGVSQPQHF. The full variable domain, in which reference TRBV5-1 and TRBJ1-5 provide the parts outside the CDR3, is KAGVTQTPRYLIKTRGQQVTLSCSPISGHRSVSWYQQTPGQGLQFLFEYFSETQRNKGNFPGRFSGRQFSNSRSEMNVSTLELGDSALYLCASSVGVSQPQHFGDGTRLSIL.

The sample holds many counts of this clonotype. Written as DNA, the CDR3 is TGTGCCAGCAGCGTTTTACCGGGACACTCCTACGAGCAGTACTTC. This encodes CASSVLPGHSYEQYF. The chain recombines TRBV9 with TRBJ2-7; possibly TRBD1 for D (6 bases). The germline V gene has CDR1 SGDLS and CDR2 YYNGEE. CDR3 length: 15 amino acids. With 2 bases removed from V and 0 bases from J, the gap between germline ends came to 12 bases. The variable domain in full, with the rest retrieved from reference TRBV9 and TRBJ2-7, is DSGVTQTPKHLITATGQRVTLRCSPRSGDLSVYWYQQSLDQGLQFLIQYYNGEERAKGNILERFSAQQFPDLHSELNLSSLELGDSALYFCASSVLPGHSYEQYFGPGTRLTVT.

This clonotype has ten or more counts. The chain has TRBV5-1 and TRBJ1-5; unclear D gene. In germline, CDR1 is SGHRS, CDR2 YFSETQ. Trimming left V 0 bases short and J 2 bases short, with 12 bases between. This CDR3 is 16 amino acids long. The CDR3 DNA sequence: TGCGCCAGCAGCTTGGATGGGAATGGCGGCAATCAGCCCCAGCATTTT. Protein product: CASSLDGNGGNQPQHF. The variable domain in full, completed from reference TRBV5-1 and TRBJ1-5, reads KAGVTQTPRYLIKTRGQQVTLSCSPISGHRSVSWYQQTPGQGLQFLFEYFSETQRNKGNFPGRFSGRQFSNSRSEMNVSTLELGDSALYLCASSLDGNGGNQPQHFGDGTRLSIL.